Listed below are T cell receptor beta chains from one sample, sequenced in a study of blood T cell repertoires in COVID-19. Here immunoSEQ multiplex PCR was the method, and the copy in TCRdb shows in-frame clones only, minus some. The sample consists of about 300,000 clones, roughly 86% of them appearing once. Source material: peripheral blood. The receptors shown here come from a woman aged 30 to 39 with COVID-19, enrolled during active disease. Each CDR3 is given with its conserved first and last residue. D genes are given only for firm matches. Not every row has a clone size; where given, it reads once, few, many or a size class.

-	TRBV6-1	-	TRBJ1-3	TGTGCCAGCAGTGAATTTACAGGGAGCTCTGGAAACACCATATATTTT	CASSEFTGSSGNTIYF
-	TRBV7-2	TRBD2	TRBJ2-1	TGTGCCAGCAGCTTACGTCTTAGCGGGGGGGTCCATGAGCAGTTCTTC	CASSLRLSGGVHEQFF
-	TRBV3-1/TRBV3-2	TRBD1	TRBJ2-6	TGTGCCAGCAGCCAAGCACAGGGGGCCTATTCGTCTGGGGCCAACGTCCTGACTTTC	CASSQAQGAYSSGANVLTF
-	TRBV5-1	-	TRBJ2-3	TGCGCCAGCAGCTTGGGTCCACAGGGTCAAGATACGCAGTATTTT	CASSLGPQGQDTQYF
few	TRBV30	TRBD1	TRBJ1-4	TGTGCCTGGAGTGTCAACCCCGGGACAGGGCCCGAAAAACTGTTTTTT	CAWSVNPGTGPEKLFF
-	TRBV27	TRBD1	TRBJ2-1	TGTGCCAGCAAACTCTACCGAGAGGGGGCAAGGGGCAATGAGCAGTTCTTC	CASKLYREGARGNEQFF
once	TRBV12-3/TRBV12-4	-	TRBJ1-2	TGTGCCAGCAGAGGGGAAGGGTATGGCTACACCTTC	CASRGEGYGYTF
-	TRBV6-5	-	TRBJ1-1	TGTGCCAGCAGTTACTCTGTTCAGGGTTCTGAAGCTTTCTTT	CASSYSVQGSEAFF
-	TRBV2	-	TRBJ2-1	TGTGCCAGCAGCCAGGGGAACCACAATGAGCAGTTCTTC	CASSQGNHNEQFF
once	TRBV10-3	TRBD1	TRBJ1-1	TGTGCCATCACCAAAACAGGGGGCGACACTGAAGCTTTCTTT	CAITKTGGDTEAFF
-	TRBV5-4	-	TRBJ2-7	TGTGCCAGCAGCCCCGGAGGGGCCCTTCCCGACGAGCAGTACTTC	CASSPGGALPDEQYF
-	TRBV9	-	TRBJ1-4	TGTGCCAGCAGCGTAGGGCCTACTAATGAAAAACTGTTTTTT	CASSVGPTNEKLFF